Each of the 8 T cell receptor beta chains below was sequenced from the same sample in a study of T cell repertoires in cytomegalovirus infection. One entry per CDR3 protein, called by TCRdb with MiXCR from the reads. The sample includes roughly 300,000 distinct CDR3 sequences, more than 20% of them seen just once. Input material: PBMCs. These receptors were obtained from a human donor in good health (CMV status not recorded). Some clones in this sample may be carry-over from other donors' samples.

The table lists this clonotype with a few counts. The chain is built from TRBV7-9 and TRBJ2-5; 11 positions agree with TRBD2. The CDR3 is made up of 15 amino acids. Germline CDR1 reads SEHNR; CDR2 reads FQNEAQ (reference sequence). V trimming: 4 bases; J trimming: 4 bases; junction bases outside the gene matches: 5. As DNA, the CDR3 is TGTGCCAGCAGCTCACTAGCGGGAGTTGGAGAGACCCAGTACTTC. Amino acids: CASSSLAGVGETQYF.

V usage is TRBV6-2 or TRBV6-3 and J usage is TRBJ2-7; the D gene is possibly TRBD1 (5 bases). The CDR3 is made up of 11 amino acids. Germline CDR1 reads MNHEY; CDR2 reads SVGEGT. Trimming left V 4 bases short and J 7 bases short, with 8 bases between. In nucleotides, the CDR3 is TGTGCCAGCAGTTTCTCAGGGGAGCAGTACTTC. It codes for CASSFSGEQYF.

This clonotype was found a few times. The CDR3 nucleotides are TGTGCCAGCAGTTTGCCGCGGGGGGATTACAATGAGCAGTTCTTC. Encoded protein: CASSLPRGDYNEQFF. This chain links TRBV28 with TRBJ2-1; 8 positions agree with TRBD2. Losses at the gene ends were 3 bases for V and 4 bases for J; bases not matched to a gene: 5. This CDR3 is built from 15 residues. The germline gives CDR1 MDHEN, CDR2 SYDVKM.

This clonotype was picked up a small number of times. V usage is TRBV11-2 and J usage is TRBJ1-5; D not certain. This CDR3 has 15 amino acids. V lost 1 base, J lost 7 bases, and 14 bases lay in between. Looked up from germline, CDR1 is SGHAT and CDR2 is FQNNGV. CDR3 sequence (DNA): TGTGCCAGCAGCTTAGTTGGGGTCATAGGGCAGCCCCAGCATTTT. Translation gives CASSLVGVIGQPQHF.

This clonotype was recorded many times. V is TRBV7-2 and J is TRBJ1-1; no clear D gene. Germline V lookup: CDR1 SGHTA, CDR2 FQGNSA. Trimming took off 1 base at V and 3 bases at J, with 9 bases between the two ends. CDR3 length equals 14 residues. The CDR3 here is CASSLGVGDTEAFF. CDR3 nucleotides: TGTGCCAGCAGCTTAGGGGTCGGGGACACTGAAGCTTTCTTT.

This clonotype was observed a few times. V is TRBV18 and J is TRBJ1-2; 10 bases match TRBD1. The CDR3 is 15 residues long. J gave up 8 bases and V 5 bases, and 11 bases lay outside the gene matches. The germline V gene has CDR1 KGHSH and CDR2 LQKENI. The CDR3 protein is CASSESLTGGEGYTF. CDR3 sequence (DNA): TGTGCCAGCTCAGAGTCCCTGACAGGGGGCGAAGGCTACACCTTC.

V usage is TRBV20-1 and J usage is TRBJ2-7, with D uncertain. Trimming stripped 0 bases from V and 0 bases from J, with 9 bases between. The V gene's germline CDR1 is DFQATT and CDR2 SNEGSKA (reference sequence). The CDR3 contains 14 residues. The CDR3 nucleotides are TGCAGTGCTAGAGATTGGGTGGGCTCCTACGAGCAGTACTTC. Translating gives CSARDWVGSYEQYF.

This clonotype appeared a few times. The chain employs TRBV14 and TRBJ1-1; 7 bases line up with TRBD1. V lost 2 bases, J lost 8 bases, and 8 bases stayed unmatched. This CDR3 has 14 amino acids. From germline, CDR1 is SGHDN and CDR2 FVKESK. The DNA for the CDR3 is TGTGCCAGCAGCCAAAGACAGGGTTTTAAAGAAGCTTTCTTT. Translation gives CASSQRQGFKEAFF.